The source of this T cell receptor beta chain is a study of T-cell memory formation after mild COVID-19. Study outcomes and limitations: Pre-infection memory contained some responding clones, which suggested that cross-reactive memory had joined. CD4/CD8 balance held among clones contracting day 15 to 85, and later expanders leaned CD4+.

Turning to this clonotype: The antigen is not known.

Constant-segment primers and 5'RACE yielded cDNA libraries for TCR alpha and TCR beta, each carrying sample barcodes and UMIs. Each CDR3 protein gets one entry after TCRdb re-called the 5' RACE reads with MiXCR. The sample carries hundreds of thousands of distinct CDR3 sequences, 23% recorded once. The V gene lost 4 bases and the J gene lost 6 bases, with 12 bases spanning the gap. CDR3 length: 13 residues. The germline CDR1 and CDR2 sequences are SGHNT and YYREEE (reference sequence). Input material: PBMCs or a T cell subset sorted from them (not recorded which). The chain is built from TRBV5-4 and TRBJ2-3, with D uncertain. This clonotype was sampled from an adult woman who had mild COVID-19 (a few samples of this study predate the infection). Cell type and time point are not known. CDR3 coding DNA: TGTGCCAGCAGCGTGCACAGTAGGGATACGCAGTATTTT. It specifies CASSVHSRDTQYF.